This T cell receptor beta chain was sequenced for a study of blood T cells in healthy people across ages. Study conclusions and caveats: More naive CD4+ cells and higher diversity were found in long-lived than in aged donors. Age showed a roughly linear inverse relationship with TCR beta diversity per million T cells. The lack of PBMC sorting stopped any conclusive naive versus antigen-experienced comparison.

Donors gave about 9.3 milliliters of peripheral blood apiece. Next came a second PCR, run for roughly 7 to 12 cycles, which used a sample-barcoded 5' primer along with a J-beta primer mix. One entry per CDR3 protein results from TCRdb running MiXCR on the 5' RACE reads. The sample contains 1.8 million or so distinct CDR3 sequences, approximately 39% of which appear only once. Concerning this clonotype: Its specificity is not known.

This CDR3 spans 15 amino acids. Germline loops: CDR1 MNHEY, CDR2 SVGAGI. Between the trimmed V and J ends, which lost 8 bases and 7 bases, there was a span of 23 bases. Sequenced material: blood. The receptor comes from a human donor in good health. The V gene is TRBV6-5, the J gene TRBJ2-5, with D maybe TRBD2 (6 bases). This CDR3 is CASCRTPKTGGTQYF. For the CDR3, the DNA is TGTGCCAGCTGTCGGACACCCAAGACCGGGGGGACCCAGTACTTC.